These T cell receptor beta chains were read from a single sample in a study of neurological immune-mediated disorders. One entry per CDR3 protein, called by TCRdb with MiXCR from the 5' RACE reads. Of tens of thousands of distinct CDR3 sequences in the sample, nearly 3.5% were seen once. Sequencing was done on a sample of PBMCs. The source is a middle-aged man with multiple sclerosis. The CDR3 runs from the conserved cysteine through the conserved F or W. Fields, in order: clone size, V gene, CDR3 length, J gene, CDR3 protein. Clone sizes are shown as once, few, many or a size class.

abundance: many; v_gene: TRBV7-2; len: 13; j_gene: TRBJ1-2; CDR3aa: CASILTGPHGYTF
abundance: many; v_gene: TRBV5-1; len: 16; j_gene: TRBJ2-6; CDR3aa: CASSLEAVSGANVLTF
abundance: many; v_gene: TRBV12-5; len: 13; j_gene: TRBJ2-1; CDR3aa: CAVGRDSDNEQFF
abundance: few; v_gene: TRBV5-1; len: 15; j_gene: TRBJ2-1; CDR3aa: CASSLKGGGLGEQFF
abundance: many; v_gene: TRBV29-1; len: 14; j_gene: TRBJ2-5; CDR3aa: CSVGAGPLQETQYF
abundance: many; v_gene: TRBV10-3; len: 17; j_gene: TRBJ2-1; CDR3aa: CAISESGLAGAYNEQFF
abundance: many; v_gene: TRBV5-1; len: 16; j_gene: TRBJ2-5; CDR3aa: CASSTDPAGARETQYF
abundance: many; v_gene: TRBV10-3; len: 13; j_gene: TRBJ1-1; CDR3aa: CAISGTGNTEAFF
abundance: many; v_gene: TRBV5-1; len: 10; j_gene: TRBJ2-7; CDR3aa: CASAGDEQYF
abundance: many; v_gene: TRBV27; len: 15; j_gene: TRBJ1-6; CDR3aa: CASSSGRFGNSPLHF
abundance: many; v_gene: TRBV7-9; len: 16; j_gene: TRBJ1-1; CDR3aa: CASSLGYGGPNTEAFF
abundance: many; v_gene: TRBV7-6; len: 17; j_gene: TRBJ2-1; CDR3aa: CASSAPTEKLNMDEQFF
abundance: many; v_gene: TRBV5-1; len: 15; j_gene: TRBJ2-2; CDR3aa: CASSPQGGNTGELFF
abundance: many; v_gene: TRBV9; len: 15; j_gene: TRBJ2-1; CDR3aa: CASSVGPNLYNEQFF
abundance: many; v_gene: TRBV12-3/TRBV12-4; len: 17; j_gene: TRBJ2-2; CDR3aa: CASSPTSGSYSGGELFF
abundance: many; v_gene: TRBV4-1; len: 15; j_gene: TRBJ2-1; CDR3aa: CASSPQTARWDEQFF
abundance: many; v_gene: TRBV5-1; len: 15; j_gene: TRBJ1-4; CDR3aa: CASSLGLSRGEKLFF
abundance: few; v_gene: TRBV27; len: 16; j_gene: TRBJ2-1; CDR3aa: CASSLNRRHIGSEQFF
abundance: many; v_gene: TRBV7-2; len: 14; j_gene: TRBJ2-1; CDR3aa: CASSLSGVYNEQFF
abundance: many; v_gene: TRBV5-6; len: 12; j_gene: TRBJ1-3; CDR3aa: CASSKEGNTIYF
abundance: many; v_gene: TRBV7-9; len: 16; j_gene: TRBJ2-6; CDR3aa: CASSSARQGRANVLTF
abundance: many; v_gene: TRBV7-2; len: 16; j_gene: TRBJ2-3; CDR3aa: CASSLLLAGFTDTQYF
abundance: many; v_gene: TRBV7-9; len: 16; j_gene: TRBJ2-6; CDR3aa: CATPWTGSSGANVLTF
abundance: many; v_gene: TRBV12-3/TRBV12-4; len: 14; j_gene: TRBJ2-2; CDR3aa: CASNHGGSAGELFF
abundance: many; v_gene: TRBV20-1; len: 16; j_gene: TRBJ2-2; CDR3aa: CSARSRTSWDTGELFF
abundance: many; v_gene: TRBV20-1; len: 14; j_gene: TRBJ2-3; CDR3aa: CSARGTETGDTQYF
abundance: medium-sized; v_gene: TRBV5-6; len: 16; j_gene: TRBJ2-1; CDR3aa: CASSLTGANLYNEQFF
abundance: many; v_gene: TRBV5-1; len: 13; j_gene: TRBJ2-2; CDR3aa: CASRSAGTGELFF
abundance: many; v_gene: TRBV12-3/TRBV12-4; len: 16; j_gene: TRBJ2-1; CDR3aa: CASSQTPTQGNNEQFF
abundance: many; v_gene: TRBV27; len: 13; j_gene: TRBJ2-5; CDR3aa: CASSWGQAETQYF
abundance: many; v_gene: TRBV5-1; len: 14; j_gene: TRBJ2-5; CDR3aa: CASSLGMHQETQYF
abundance: many; v_gene: TRBV5-1; len: 13; j_gene: TRBJ1-1; CDR3aa: CASSWGQNTEAFF
abundance: many; v_gene: TRBV7-2; len: 13; j_gene: TRBJ2-7; CDR3aa: CASSSRVGYEQYF
abundance: many; v_gene: TRBV20-1; len: 13; j_gene: TRBJ1-2; CDR3aa: CSATITGNYGYTF
abundance: many; v_gene: TRBV5-1; len: 14; j_gene: TRBJ2-5; CDR3aa: CASSLGAGMETQYF
abundance: many; v_gene: TRBV24-1; len: 17; j_gene: TRBJ2-1; CDR3aa: CATSDPTGGTLSHEQFF
abundance: many; v_gene: TRBV10-3; len: 13; j_gene: TRBJ1-4; CDR3aa: CAIRTATNEKLFF
abundance: many; v_gene: TRBV3-1; len: 14; j_gene: TRBJ2-1; CDR3aa: CASSQGTGRVTMFF
abundance: many; v_gene: TRBV15; len: 16; j_gene: TRBJ1-2; CDR3aa: CATSRDRAGYVDGYTF
abundance: many; v_gene: TRBV5-1; len: 13; j_gene: TRBJ2-5; CDR3aa: CASSPSVAETQYF
abundance: many; v_gene: TRBV5-6; len: 15; j_gene: TRBJ2-2; CDR3aa: CASSLIRGNTGELFF
abundance: many; v_gene: TRBV7-7; len: 16; j_gene: TRBJ2-1; CDR3aa: CASSPLGGYAYNEQFF
abundance: many; v_gene: TRBV5-1; len: 15; j_gene: TRBJ2-2; CDR3aa: CASSVGGSNTGELFF
abundance: many; v_gene: TRBV5-4; len: 15; j_gene: TRBJ1-1; CDR3aa: CASSPGGARDTEAFF
abundance: many; v_gene: TRBV18; len: 15; j_gene: TRBJ2-4; CDR3aa: CASSPPSAAKNIQYF
abundance: many; v_gene: TRBV19; len: 13; j_gene: TRBJ2-4; CDR3aa: CASSMVEEDIQYF
abundance: many; v_gene: TRBV7-9; len: 18; j_gene: TRBJ2-1; CDR3aa: CASLHEIAGLEYSNEQFF
abundance: many; v_gene: TRBV20-1; len: 13; j_gene: TRBJ2-7; CDR3aa: CSARGQGRHEQYF
abundance: many; v_gene: TRBV5-6; len: 16; j_gene: TRBJ2-7; CDR3aa: CASRSVAGRGDYEQYF
abundance: many; v_gene: TRBV20-1; len: 16; j_gene: TRBJ2-7; CDR3aa: CSARGLMRDRDYEQYF
abundance: many; v_gene: TRBV20-1; len: 16; j_gene: TRBJ1-5; CDR3aa: CSARLRLGPGDQPQHF
abundance: many; v_gene: TRBV7-9; len: 16; j_gene: TRBJ1-1; CDR3aa: CASSLTTDRGRTEAFF
abundance: many; v_gene: TRBV5-1; len: 14; j_gene: TRBJ1-2; CDR3aa: CASSPDSVNYGYTF